This is a list of T cell receptor beta chains from one sample in a study of shared clonotypes between healthy human individuals. Clones were read by immunoSEQ multiplex PCR, and TCRdb kept only the in-frame ones, dropping some. In the table there are some 2,500,000 clones, just under 95% of which are singletons. Sequencing was performed on naive CD4+ T cells from PBMCs. Receptors were obtained from a young man in good health. Some clones in this sample may be carry-over from other donors' samples. CDR3s include the opening cysteine and the closing phenylalanine or tryptophan. D genes are given only for firm matches. The size entry is marked missing in some rows and otherwise reads once, few, many or a size class.

size	V	length	J	D	CDR3	DNA
.	TRBV9	14	TRBJ2-3	.	CASSTAVTTDTQYF	TGTGCCAGCAGCACAGCAGTTACCACAGATACGCAGTATTTT
.	TRBV20-1	11	TRBJ2-1	.	CSAQPLDEQFF	TGCAGTGCCCAACCCCTAGATGAGCAGTTCTTC
.	TRBV27	12	TRBJ2-2	.	CASSFLAGELFF	TGTGCCAGCAGTTTTCTCGCCGGGGAGCTGTTTTTT
.	TRBV6-4	13	TRBJ2-1	.	CASSDSPEDEQFF	TGTGCCAGCAGTGACTCTCCGGAGGATGAGCAGTTCTTC
.	TRBV18	14	TRBJ2-7	.	CASSAGRQTYEQYF	TGTGCCAGCTCAGCAGGGAGGCAAACCTACGAGCAGTACTTC
.	TRBV7-8	13	TRBJ1-4	TRBD1	CASSLAGTGKLFF	TGTGCCAGCAGCTTAGCCGGGACAGGGAAACTGTTTTTT
.	TRBV7-2	14	TRBJ2-2	.	CASSSDPGAGELFF	TGTGCCAGCAGCTCCGACCCAGGGGCCGGGGAGCTGTTTTTT
.	TRBV28	15	TRBJ2-2	TRBD2	CASSPAGGYTGELFF	TGTGCCAGCAGTCCAGCGGGAGGGTACACCGGGGAGCTGTTTTTT
.	TRBV9	16	TRBJ2-7	.	CASSPGGTSTSYEQYF	TGTGCCAGCAGCCCCGGAGGAACATCCACTTCCTACGAGCAGTACTTC
.	TRBV28	14	TRBJ2-1	.	CASSYGRRNNEQFF	TGTGCCAGCAGTTATGGCCGAAGGAACAATGAGCAGTTCTTC
.	TRBV6-5	15	TRBJ1-6	.	CASSRWRGPNSPLHF	TGTGCCAGCAGCCGGTGGCGGGGTCCTAATTCACCCCTCCACTTT
.	TRBV6-1	15	TRBJ2-5	.	CASSYRGAAQETQYF	TGTGCCAGCAGCTACAGAGGGGCGGCCCAAGAGACCCAGTACTTC
.	TRBV10-2	15	TRBJ1-2	TRBD1	CASSRDSRSNYGYTF	TGCGCCAGCTCCCGGGACAGCCGAAGCAACTATGGCTACACCTTC
.	TRBV6-1	16	TRBJ1-2	.	CASSEPRTEFWYGYTF	TGTGCCAGCAGTGAACCCCGGACCGAGTTTTGGTATGGCTACACCTTC
.	TRBV5-4	15	TRBJ2-1	.	CASRAEGLLNNEQFF	TGTGCCAGCAGGGCCGAGGGCCTCCTCAACAATGAGCAGTTCTTC
few	TRBV5-1	15	TRBJ2-6	TRBD1	CASSDPGQGPNVLTF	TGCGCCAGCAGCGACCCAGGACAGGGGCCCAACGTCCTGACTTTC
.	TRBV7-2	14	TRBJ2-7	TRBD1	CASSFRTGEHEQYF	TGTGCCAGCAGCTTCCGGACAGGGGAGCACGAGCAGTACTTC
once	TRBV18	14	TRBJ1-2	.	CASSPPTGLHGYTF	TGTGCCAGCTCACCACCAACAGGGCTCCACGGCTACACCTTC
.	TRBV7-2	16	TRBJ2-7	.	CASSSSLGGVSYEQYF	TGTGCCAGCAGCTCCTCATTGGGGGGAGTCTCCTACGAGCAGTACTTC
.	TRBV7-2	15	TRBJ2-5	.	CASSLMEGPQETQYF	TGTGCCAGCAGCTTGATGGAGGGCCCACAAGAGACCCAGTACTTC
.	TRBV4-2	15	TRBJ2-5	.	CASSQVSGIQETQYF	TGTGCCAGCAGCCAAGTGTCAGGGATCCAAGAGACCCAGTACTTC
.	TRBV5-1	16	TRBJ2-2	TRBD1	CASSPRTGGYTGELFF	TGCGCCAGCAGCCCCCGGACAGGGGGATACACCGGGGAGCTGTTTTTT
.	TRBV19	15	TRBJ2-7	.	CASSINPGVGFEQYF	TGTGCCAGTAGTATAAACCCAGGGGTTGGGTTCGAGCAGTACTTC
.	TRBV7-9	15	TRBJ2-5	TRBD2	CASSLARELQETQYF	TGTGCCAGCAGCCTCGCGCGGGAGTTACAAGAGACCCAGTACTTC
once	TRBV11-1	15	TRBJ2-1	.	CASSLGSISYNEQFF	TGTGCCAGCAGCTTAGGCTCAATCTCCTACAATGAGCAGTTCTTC
.	TRBV6-5	15	TRBJ1-6	.	CASSYSGGANSPLHF	TGTGCCAGCAGTTACTCCGGTGGGGCAAATTCACCCCTCCACTTT
.	TRBV28	15	TRBJ1-5	.	CASSRGDDYNQPQHF	TGTGCCAGCAGTCGGGGGGACGACTACAATCAGCCCCAGCATTTT
.	TRBV4-3	14	TRBJ1-2	.	CASSQDKQGYGYTF	TGCGCCAGCAGCCAAGATAAGCAGGGCTATGGCTACACCTTC
.	TRBV20-1	11	TRBJ1-2	.	CSARTGYGYTF	TGCAGTGCTAGGACAGGATATGGCTACACCTTC
.	TRBV29-1	14	TRBJ1-2	TRBD1	CSVRQGGSNYGYTF	TGCAGCGTCCGACAGGGGGGCTCTAACTATGGCTACACCTTC
.	TRBV5-1	14	TRBJ1-3	.	CASSDTAAGNTIYF	TGCGCCAGCAGTGACACTGCCGCAGGAAACACCATATATTTT
.	TRBV6-1	14	TRBJ1-5	.	CASSEPSRVQPQHF	TGTGCCAGCAGCGAACCGAGTAGGGTTCAGCCCCAGCATTTT
.	TRBV28	16	TRBJ1-1	TRBD1	CASSSWTGGMNTEAFF	TGTGCCAGCAGTTCTTGGACAGGGGGAATGAACACTGAAGCTTTCTTT
.	TRBV7-9	13	TRBJ2-1	.	CASRYNEDNEQFF	TGTGCCAGCAGATACAATGAAGACAATGAGCAGTTCTTC
.	TRBV5-1	15	TRBJ1-2	TRBD1	CASSPPGQGSRGYTF	TGCGCCAGCAGCCCGCCCGGACAGGGCTCAAGGGGCTACACCTTC
.	TRBV6-1	16	TRBJ1-3	TRBD1	CASSQGTGHGRNTIYF	TGTGCCAGCAGTCAAGGGACAGGGCACGGAAGAAACACCATATATTTT
.	TRBV28	14	TRBJ2-7	TRBD2	CASTQLAGEYEQYF	TGTGCCAGCACCCAACTAGCGGGAGAGTACGAGCAGTACTTC
.	TRBV28	16	TRBJ2-5	TRBD1	CASRSTGQGSGETQYF	TGTGCCAGCAGGAGTACGGGACAGGGAAGCGGAGAGACCCAGTACTTC
.	TRBV7-3	13	TRBJ2-2	.	CASSLTGVGELFF	TGTGCCAGCAGCTTAACAGGGGTCGGGGAGCTGTTTTTT
.	TRBV6-1	16	TRBJ2-3	.	CASSEAHGAGTDTQYF	TGTGCCAGCAGTGAAGCGCACGGGGCCGGCACAGATACGCAGTATTTT
.	TRBV6-6	15	TRBJ2-7	.	CASSYGEWSSYEQYF	TGTGCCAGCAGTTACGGGGAATGGAGCTCCTACGAGCAGTACTTC
.	TRBV2	13	TRBJ1-2	TRBD1	CAGATGTGYGYTF	TGTGCCGGCGCTACCGGGACAGGGTATGGCTACACCTTC
.	TRBV5-1	16	TRBJ2-1	TRBD2	CASSGLSGGPLGEQFF	TGCGCCAGCAGCGGCCTTAGCGGGGGGCCTCTGGGTGAGCAGTTCTTC
.	TRBV5-8	14	TRBJ1-2	.	CASSLGAGNYGYTF	TGTGCCAGCAGCTTGGGGGCAGGCAACTATGGCTACACCTTC
.	TRBV2	13	TRBJ1-1	.	CASSPVADGGAFF	TGTGCTAGCAGCCCCGTGGCAGATGGGGGGGCTTTCTTT
.	TRBV2	15	TRBJ1-3	.	CASSVARVGPNTIYF	TGTGCCAGCAGTGTCGCCCGCGTGGGTCCAAACACCATATATTTT
.	TRBV19	18	TRBJ1-1	TRBD1	CASSSHPSGTGVNTEAFF	TGTGCCAGTAGTTCCCACCCCTCCGGGACAGGGGTCAACACTGAAGCTTTCTTT
once	TRBV7-9	13	TRBJ1-2	.	CASSWGGNYGYTF	TGTGCCAGCAGCTGGGGGGGTAACTATGGCTACACCTTC
.	TRBV2	15	TRBJ1-1	TRBD1	CASSGDRGMNTEAFF	TGTGCCAGCAGTGGGGACAGGGGGATGAACACTGAAGCTTTCTTT
.	TRBV2	11	TRBJ1-1	.	CASGTYTEAFF	TGTGCCAGTGGGACGTACACTGAAGCTTTCTTT
.	TRBV11-3	15	TRBJ2-1	TRBD2	CASSVGLAGAHEQFF	TGTGCCAGCAGCGTGGGACTAGCGGGAGCGCATGAGCAGTTCTTC
.	TRBV28	12	TRBJ1-1	TRBD1	CASSPPGQGAFF	TGTGCCAGCAGTCCCCCGGGACAGGGAGCTTTCTTT